The 26 T cell receptor beta chains below come from one sample, sequenced in a study of T-cell memory formation after mild COVID-19. TCRdb re-called the 5' RACE reads through MiXCR, storing one row per CDR3 protein. Here the sample spans roughly 350,000 distinct CDR3 sequences, about 13% being singletons. Sequencing input: PBMCs or a T cell subset sorted from them (not recorded which). Receptors originate from a man between 18 and 35 years old who had mild COVID-19 (a few samples of this study predate the infection). Cell type and time point are not known.

This clonotype was observed at least ten times. The chain employs TRBV5-1 and TRBJ1-1; D not certain. The CDR3 is made up of 18 amino acids. In germline, CDR1 is SGHRS, CDR2 YFSETQ. Deletions cut 0 bases from V and 0 bases from J, with 18 bases between. This chain's CDR3 is CASSLADAQHRMNTEAFF. The CDR3, as DNA: TGCGCCAGCAGCTTGGCCGACGCCCAGCATCGCATGAACACTGAAGCTTTCTTT.

This clonotype has more than one count but fewer than ten. The chain recombines TRBV7-6 with TRBJ2-1, with a tentative D call TRBD1 (5 bases). The CDR3 has 14 residues. Germline lookup yields CDR1 SGHVS and CDR2 FNYEAQ. With 3 bases removed from V and 5 bases from J, the gap between germline ends came to 11 bases. This CDR3 is CASSFGADNNEQFF. The CDR3 DNA reads TGTGCCAGCAGCTTCGGCGCGGACAACAATGAGCAGTTCTTC.

CDR3 DNA: TGTGCCAGCAGTCCGCCGAGACTAGCATGGGAGCAGTTCTTC. Translation: CASSPPRLAWEQFF. The chain recombines TRBV12-3 or TRBV12-4 with TRBJ2-1, with 7 nucleotides matching TRBD2. V trimming: 5 bases; J trimming: 10 bases; junction bases outside the gene matches: 11. The CDR3 is 14 amino acids.

V and J are TRBV12-3 or TRBV12-4 and TRBJ1-1, with 7 positions matching TRBD1. Trimming removed 1 base from V and 5 bases from J; junction bases left unmatched: 7. The CDR3 covers 15 residues. The DNA for the CDR3 is TGTGCCAGCAGTTTAGTTCAAGGGGGCTGGACTGAAGCTTTCTTT. Translating it yields CASSLVQGGWTEAFF.

This clonotype has a single count. This could be a read error, since a much larger clone is one nucleotide away. The chain employs TRBV5-1 and TRBJ2-2; possibly TRBD2 for D (6 bases). The CDR3 spans 14 residues. Germline V gene sequence: CDR1 SGHRS, CDR2 YFSETQ. The CDR3 is CASSFADPFGGLFF. CDR3 nucleotide sequence: TGCGCCAGCAGCTTCGCGGACCCGTTCGGGGGGCTGTTTTTT.

This clonotype was counted many times. The rearrangement joins TRBV20-1 to TRBJ2-7, with 7 bases that match TRBD1. Germline V gene sequence: CDR1 DFQATT, CDR2 SNEGSKA (reference sequence). The CDR3 has 11 residues. Germline trimming cut 6 bases from V and 4 bases from J; bases unmatched to any gene: 3. The CDR3 region has the DNA TGCAGTGCAAGGACAGGATACGAGCAGTACGTC. Translating it yields CSARTGYEQYV.

This clonotype turned up a few times. J is TRBJ1-4 and V is TRBV6-5; 9 nucleotides agree with TRBD1. This CDR3 contains 15 residues. CDR1 is MNHEY and CDR2 is SVGAGI in the germline V gene. V was pared by 7 bases and J by 8 bases, with 11 bases of the junction left unmatched. The CDR3 coding sequence is TGTGCCAGCACCCGAACAGGGGGCGCTTGGGAAAAACTGTTTTTT. Amino acids: CASTRTGGAWEKLFF.

The V call is TRBV12-3 or TRBV12-4, the J call TRBJ1-1; TRBD1 might be the D (6 bases). With 5 bases removed from V and 2 bases from J, the gap between germline ends came to 12 bases. The CDR3 extends over 14 amino acids. The CDR3 here is CASSLGHPNTEAFF. DNA of the CDR3: TGTGCCAGCAGTCTGGGACATCCCAACACTGAAGCTTTCTTT.

V usage is TRBV6-1 and J usage is TRBJ2-2; D is ambiguous. Trimming pared 9 bases from V and 5 bases from J, leaving 16 bases between. This CDR3 is built from 14 residues. CDR1 MNHNS and CDR2 SASEGT come from the germline V gene. Written as DNA, the CDR3 is TGTGCCAGTCAGACGGGCGGCGGTACCGGGGAGCTGTTTTTT. Protein sequence: CASQTGGGTGELFF.

In this sample, this clonotype turned up a few times. In DNA form, the CDR3 reads TGCGCCAGCACTCCTGGGCCCAGCGGGAGCTCCTACGAGCAGTACTTC. It yields the protein CASTPGPSGSSYEQYF. The V and J genes are TRBV10-1 and TRBJ2-7; 8 nucleotides agree with TRBD2. The CDR3 is 16 amino acids. Germline loops: CDR1 WNHNN, CDR2 SYGVQD (reference sequence). Trimming cost V 7 bases and J 0 bases; bases outside gene matches: 11.

In this sample, this clonotype turned up a few times. This sequence joins TRBV10-2 and TRBJ2-5; D is tentatively TRBD1 or TRBD2 (6 bases each). This CDR3 spans 15 amino acids. Per germline, CDR1 WSHSY and CDR2 SAAADI. The ends were cut back, 5 bases at V and 9 bases at J, with 22 bases in the middle. The CDR3: CASSHRRQEGPPQYF. The DNA of the CDR3 is TGCGCCAGCAGTCACCGAAGACAGGAGGGCCCCCCCCAGTACTTC.

This clonotype has only a few counts. The V call is TRBV29-1, the J call TRBJ2-5, with a tentative D call TRBD1 (6 bases). V lost 4 bases to trimming and J lost 5 bases, with 23 bases between them. This CDR3 contains 16 residues. Germline CDR1 SQVTM, CDR2 ANQGSEA. The chain's CDR3 is CSVGNLMQGRSETQYF. CDR3 coding DNA: TGCAGCGTTGGAAATTTGATGCAGGGGCGGTCGGAGACCCAGTACTTC.

This chain links TRBV12-3 or TRBV12-4 with TRBJ1-1, with a weak D call TRBD1 (6 bases). V dropped 3 bases and J dropped 5 bases, with 13 bases sitting between them. The CDR3 is 14 amino acids. The CDR3 loop reads CASSFTGGWTEAFF. In DNA, the CDR3 is TGTGCCAGCAGTTTCACCGGGGGCTGGACTGAAGCTTTCTTT.

The sample holds a few counts of this clonotype. The chain joins TRBV7-2 to TRBJ1-1, with D unclear. V lost 6 bases to trimming and J lost 0 bases, with 8 bases between them. The CDR3 runs to 13 residues. Germline V gene lookup returns CDR1 SGHTA and CDR2 FQGNSA. The CDR3 reads CASRGGLNTEAFF. CDR3 DNA: TGTGCCAGCAGAGGAGGACTGAACACTGAAGCTTTCTTT.

This clonotype turned up a few times. The rearrangement links TRBV7-2 to TRBJ2-5; TRBD1 matches 7 bases. The CDR3 has 13 residues. Germline-derived CDR1 and CDR2 are SGHTA and FQGNSA. V shed 3 bases, J shed 5 bases, and the junction held 3 bases outside the gene matches. The CDR3 region is CASSFQGEETQYF. In DNA, the CDR3 is TGTGCCAGCAGCTTCCAGGGGGAGGAGACCCAGTACTTC.

This clonotype was detected only a few times. This sequence joins TRBV10-3 and TRBJ1-1; a possible D gene is TRBD1 (6 bases). CDR3 length: 14 residues. V was pared by 4 bases and J by 4 bases, with 13 bases between. Germline CDR1 is ENHRY and CDR2 is SYGVKD. The CDR3 DNA reads as TGTGCCATCAGTGTGGGGGCTTGGGGCACTGAAGCTTTCTTT. It is translated as CAISVGAWGTEAFF.

This sequence joins TRBV30 and TRBJ2-3, with a possible D match to TRBD1 (6 bases). From germline, CDR1 is GTSNPN and CDR2 SVGIG (reference sequence). Trimming removed 5 bases from V and 4 bases from J, with 10 bases in between. This CDR3 spans 12 amino acids. CDR3 DNA sequence: TGTGCCTGGGCAGGGGTTTCAGATACGCAGTATTTT. Protein: CAWAGVSDTQYF.

This chain connects TRBV25-1 to TRBJ2-4; 10 nucleotides agree with TRBD1. The V segment lost 4 bases and the J segment 9 bases; nucleotides outside the gene matches: 9. Per the germline V gene, CDR1 is MGHDK and CDR2 is SYGVNS. The CDR3 consists of 15 residues. The CDR3 DNA reads as TGTGCCAGCAGTGTGTCCGGGACAGGGGATGGCATTCAGTACTTC. Amino acids: CASSVSGTGDGIQYF.

This clonotype has only a few counts. V usage is TRBV9 and J usage is TRBJ2-4, with D unclear. Germline assignment: CDR1 SGDLS and CDR2 YYNGEE. The CDR3 runs to 14 residues. Deletions cut 3 bases from V and 0 bases from J, with 7 bases between. CDR3 loop: CASSGGVAKNIQYF. In nucleotides, the CDR3 is TGTGCCAGCAGCGGTGGCGTAGCCAAAAACATTCAGTACTTC.

The J gene is TRBJ2-5, the V gene TRBV6-6, with 8 bases matching TRBD2. The CDR3 runs to 13 residues. Losses at the gene ends were 2 bases for V and 5 bases for J; bases not matched to a gene: 1. Germline V gene sequence: CDR1 MNHNY, CDR2 SVGAGI (reference sequence). The CDR3 coding sequence is TGTGCCAGCAGTTACGCTAGCGGGGAGACCCAGTACTTC. Protein product: CASSYASGETQYF.

There are a few counts of this clonotype. The CDR3 sequence is CASSQDRGHTGELFF. The CDR3 nucleotides are TGTGCCAGCAGTCAGGACAGGGGGCACACCGGGGAGCTGTTTTTT. This chain joins TRBV7-3 and TRBJ2-2, with 11 positions matching TRBD1. The CDR3 has 15 amino acids. The V gene end was trimmed by 6 bases and the J gene end by 3 bases; junction bases not matched to a gene: 3. CDR1 is SGHTA and CDR2 is FQGTGA in the germline V gene.

This clonotype turned up a few times. The chain links TRBV12-3 or TRBV12-4 to TRBJ2-5, with no clear D. CDR3 length equals 13 residues. V shed 3 bases and J shed 3 bases, with 8 bases lying between them. In nucleotides, the CDR3 is TGTGCCAGCAGTTTTCTTCAGAAAGAGACCCAGTACTTC. It codes for CASSFLQKETQYF.

This clonotype was seen repeatedly, ten times or more. J is TRBJ2-5 and V is TRBV7-9, with a possible D match to TRBD1 (6 bases). The V end lost 11 bases, the J end lost 7 bases, and 17 bases lay between the germline ends. The CDR3 has 12 residues. The V gene's germline CDR1 is SEHNR and CDR2 FQNEAQ (reference sequence). The CDR3 here is CAGGHLLGTQYF. CDR3 DNA sequence: TGTGCCGGGGGACACCTCTTGGGGACCCAGTACTTC.

The V and J genes are TRBV6-5 and TRBJ1-5; no reliable D call. V shed 2 bases and J shed 1 base, with 6 bases lying between them. The CDR3 length is 14 residues. Germline-derived CDR1 and CDR2 are MNHEY and SVGAGI. The CDR3 region has the DNA TGTGCCAGCAGTTACACGGCCAGCAATCAGCCCCAGCATTTT. It codes for CASSYTASNQPQHF.

The chain employs TRBV29-1 and TRBJ1-2; no firm D call. The CDR3 covers 13 residues. The germline V and J ends were trimmed by 5 bases and 4 bases, with 14 bases remaining between them. Germline lookup yields CDR1 SQVTM and CDR2 ANQGSEA. The CDR3 coding sequence is TGCAGCGTTCCGGATCCGGGAAGCTATGGCTACACCTTC. Encoded protein: CSVPDPGSYGYTF.

This clonotype appeared a few times. The chain is built from TRBV29-1 and TRBJ1-2; possibly TRBD1 for D (5 bases). CDR3 length: 14 amino acids. Trimming stripped 3 bases from V and 1 base from J, with 12 bases between. Germline CDR1 is SQVTM and CDR2 is ANQGSEA. As DNA, the CDR3 is TGCAGCGTTGAGTACTCTCAGGGTAACTATGGCTACACCTTC. Its translation: CSVEYSQGNYGYTF.